This T cell receptor beta chain originates from a study of Graves' ophthalmopathy and Graves' hyperthyroidism. Scientists amplified the TCR beta CDR3 regions from RNA transcripts. The first-round RT-PCR employed HTBI primers together with the Qiagen OneStep RT-PCR kit. A multiplex PCR was then performed as the second round. TCRdb independently ran MiXCR on the multiplex PCR reads; one entry per CDR3 protein. This sample carries about 400,000 distinct CDR3 sequences, 18% of them seen once, and the ten largest clones take around 1.6%. The PBMCs had their origin in approximately 10 ml of fresh peripheral blood. Germline V lookup: CDR1 SGDLS, CDR2 YYNGEE. CDR3 size: 12 residues. V lost 2 bases to trimming and J lost 6 bases, with 5 bases between them. This clonotype was recorded many times. The target antigen is unknown. Findings and caveats of the study: Blood samples also showed most expanded thyroid clonotypes exceeding 0.001 frequency. The model reached approximately 67% sensitivity and approximately 72% specificity for predicting ophthalmopathy progression.

Sequencing used peripheral blood. The chain recombines TRBV9 with TRBJ2-2; D perhaps matches TRBD1 (5 bases). This TCR was recovered from a woman aged 18-30 years with Graves' ophthalmopathy. In nucleotides, the CDR3 is TGTGCCAGCAGCGTGACAGCCGGGGAGCTGTTTTTT. Amino acid sequence: CASSVTAGELFF.